This entry describes one T cell receptor (beta chain). The data were taken from a study of cytomegalovirus exposure and HLA in healthy donors. CDR1 and CDR2 from the germline V gene are SNHLY and FYNNEI. The V gene lost 8 bases and the J gene lost 6 bases, with 21 bases spanning the gap. The CDR3 is made up of 15 amino acids. The PCR employed 60 Vbeta primers together with 13 Jbeta primers. Using immunoSEQ multiplex PCR, the repertoire was profiled, and TCRdb retains in-frame clones only, with some absent. The sample lists more than 70,000 clones, around three quarters occurring once. The chain has TRBV2 and TRBJ2-3; TRBD2 is a possible D gene (6 bases). Sequences were obtained from PBMCs. This receptor was taken from a young man in good health and CMV-seropositive. The CDR3 spells CASCPGAAPRDTQYF. The CDR3 region has the DNA TGTGCCAGCTGCCCGGGAGCGGCCCCGAGGGATACGCAGTATTTT.